Listed below are T cell receptor beta chains from one sample, sequenced in a study of T-cell reconstitution after alpha-beta-depleted transplantation in children. TCRdb re-called the PCR reads with MiXCR, one entry per CDR3 protein. This table holds over 100,000 distinct CDR3 sequences, roughly 7.6% found once. Sequenced material: PBMCs, taken before TCRalphabeta/CD19-depleted stem cell transplant. The receptors were sampled from a boy aged 2 to 9 with acute lymphoblastic leukemia, due to receive a stem cell transplant. The CDR3 runs from the conserved cysteine through the conserved F or W. The order of the fields is D gene, clone size, V gene, J gene, CDR3 protein, CDR3 DNA. The D gene is left open where the match is weak. Rows may omit the clone size; those that give it use once, few, many or a size class.

D gene: TRBD1; clone size: few; V gene: TRBV27; J gene: TRBJ2-5; CDR3 protein: CASSSGQLLAETQYF; CDR3 DNA: TGTGCCAGCAGTTCGGGACAGTTGTTGGCGGAGACCCAGTACTTC
D gene: .; clone size: few; V gene: TRBV15; J gene: TRBJ1-5; CDR3 protein: CATVESGGGQPQHF; CDR3 DNA: TGTGCCACCGTCGAGTCTGGGGGCGGTCAGCCCCAGCATTTT
D gene: .; clone size: few; V gene: TRBV7-2; J gene: TRBJ1-5; CDR3 protein: CASSEYGGNQPQHF; CDR3 DNA: TGTGCCAGCAGCGAATACGGCGGGAATCAGCCCCAGCATTTT
D gene: .; clone size: many; V gene: TRBV12-3/TRBV12-4; J gene: TRBJ2-5; CDR3 protein: CASSVQETQYF; CDR3 DNA: TGTGCCAGCAGTGTCCAAGAGACCCAGTACTTC
D gene: .; clone size: few; V gene: TRBV5-1; J gene: TRBJ2-3; CDR3 protein: CASSPPMGGADTQYF; CDR3 DNA: TGCGCCAGCAGCCCACCCATGGGTGGGGCAGATACGCAGTATTTT
D gene: .; clone size: few; V gene: TRBV5-4; J gene: TRBJ1-1; CDR3 protein: CASSWRGVSTEAFF; CDR3 DNA: TGTGCCAGCAGCTGGCGCGGGGTTAGTACTGAAGCTTTCTTT
D gene: TRBD2; clone size: .; V gene: TRBV4-1; J gene: TRBJ2-5; CDR3 protein: CASSQDPLGSGGQETQYF; CDR3 DNA: TGCGCCAGCAGCCAAGACCCCCTCGGTAGCGGGGGGCAAGAGACCCAGTACTTC
D gene: .; clone size: few; V gene: TRBV5-1; J gene: TRBJ1-5; CDR3 protein: CASSLGQMGNQPQHF; CDR3 DNA: TGCGCCAGCAGCTTGGGGCAGATGGGCAATCAGCCCCAGCATTTT
D gene: TRBD2; clone size: .; V gene: TRBV7-3; J gene: TRBJ2-4; CDR3 protein: CASSLGAGGNIAKNIQYF; CDR3 DNA: TGTGCCAGCAGCTTAGGAGCGGGGGGAAACATAGCCAAAAACATTCAGTACTTC
D gene: TRBD2; clone size: .; V gene: TRBV3-1; J gene: TRBJ2-1; CDR3 protein: CASSQAGGGNRNEQFF; CDR3 DNA: TGTGCCAGCAGCCAAGCCGGCGGGGGGAACAGAAATGAGCAGTTCTTC
D gene: TRBD2; clone size: many; V gene: TRBV7-9; J gene: TRBJ2-5; CDR3 protein: CASSTTSGGAQETQYF; CDR3 DNA: TGTGCCAGCAGCACGACTAGCGGGGGGGCCCAAGAGACCCAGTACTTC
D gene: TRBD1; clone size: many; V gene: TRBV6-2/TRBV6-3; J gene: TRBJ1-1; CDR3 protein: CASSSMTGGADEAFF; CDR3 DNA: TGTGCCAGCAGTTCGATGACAGGGGGCGCGGATGAAGCTTTCTTT
D gene: .; clone size: few; V gene: TRBV7-2; J gene: TRBJ2-3; CDR3 protein: CASSSGVAQYF; CDR3 DNA: TGTGCCAGCAGCTCCGGGGTTGCGCAGTATTTT
D gene: .; clone size: few; V gene: TRBV3-1; J gene: TRBJ2-5; CDR3 protein: CASSQAGSDQETQYF; CDR3 DNA: TGTGCCAGCAGCCAAGCAGGAAGCGACCAAGAGACCCAGTACTTC
D gene: .; clone size: many; V gene: TRBV7-2; J gene: TRBJ1-1; CDR3 protein: CASSLGPPGGNTEAFF; CDR3 DNA: TGTGCCAGCAGCTTAGGGCCACCCGGGGGGAACACTGAAGCTTTCTTT
D gene: TRBD1; clone size: few; V gene: TRBV20-1; J gene: TRBJ1-5; CDR3 protein: CSASDVRVGQGARQPQHF; CDR3 DNA: TGCAGTGCTAGTGACGTAAGGGTGGGACAGGGGGCGCGACAGCCCCAGCATTTT
D gene: .; clone size: many; V gene: TRBV15; J gene: TRBJ2-1; CDR3 protein: CATSSIWWGAPLYNEQFF; CDR3 DNA: TGTGCCACCAGCAGTATCTGGTGGGGGGCCCCTCTCTACAATGAGCAGTTCTTC
D gene: .; clone size: many; V gene: TRBV9; J gene: TRBJ2-6; CDR3 protein: CASSVEGSGANVLTF; CDR3 DNA: TGTGCCAGCAGCGTAGAAGGGTCTGGGGCCAACGTCCTGACTTTC
D gene: .; clone size: many; V gene: TRBV12-3/TRBV12-4; J gene: TRBJ1-3; CDR3 protein: CASSYYSGNTIYF; CDR3 DNA: TGTGCCAGCAGCTACTACTCTGGAAACACCATATATTTT
D gene: TRBD2; clone size: many; V gene: TRBV6-2/TRBV6-3; J gene: TRBJ2-3; CDR3 protein: CASSPGLAATTDTQYF; CDR3 DNA: TGTGCCAGCAGTCCAGGACTAGCGGCAACCACAGATACGCAGTATTTT
D gene: .; clone size: .; V gene: TRBV7-7; J gene: TRBJ2-1; CDR3 protein: CASSFRGGFSSSYNEQFF; CDR3 DNA: TGTGCCAGCAGCTTCAGAGGGGGATTTAGCAGCTCCTACAATGAGCAGTTCTTC
D gene: TRBD2; clone size: .; V gene: TRBV10-3; J gene: TRBJ2-3; CDR3 protein: CAISEGLAGVSSTDTQYF; CDR3 DNA: TGTGCCATCAGTGAAGGGTTAGCGGGGGTCTCTAGCACAGATACGCAGTATTTT
D gene: .; clone size: .; V gene: TRBV6-5; J gene: TRBJ2-7; CDR3 protein: CASSYSYGFSYEQYF; CDR3 DNA: TGTGCCAGCAGTTACTCTTACGGGTTCTCCTACGAGCAGTACTTC
D gene: .; clone size: few; V gene: TRBV3-1; J gene: TRBJ1-6; CDR3 protein: CASSLGRRGSPLHF; CDR3 DNA: TGTGCCAGCAGCCTGGGACGCCGGGGTTCACCCCTCCACTTT
D gene: TRBD1; clone size: few; V gene: TRBV20-1; J gene: TRBJ2-7; CDR3 protein: CSASDRGPGFNYEQYF; CDR3 DNA: TGCAGTGCTTCGGACAGGGGGCCAGGCTTTAACTACGAGCAGTACTTC
D gene: .; clone size: many; V gene: TRBV11-1; J gene: TRBJ2-3; CDR3 protein: CASSSGDPDYLSTDTQYF; CDR3 DNA: TGTGCCAGCAGCTCGGGGGACCCAGACTATCTTAGCACAGATACGCAGTATTTT
D gene: TRBD1; clone size: many; V gene: TRBV12-3/TRBV12-4; J gene: TRBJ1-2; CDR3 protein: CASSTGAYGYTF; CDR3 DNA: TGTGCCAGCAGTACAGGGGCTTATGGCTACACCTTC
D gene: .; clone size: many; V gene: TRBV6-1; J gene: TRBJ2-2; CDR3 protein: CASSESGTGELFF; CDR3 DNA: TGTGCCAGCAGTGAATCTGGGACCGGGGAGCTGTTTTTT
D gene: .; clone size: few; V gene: TRBV2; J gene: TRBJ1-6; CDR3 protein: CASSAYSENSPLHF; CDR3 DNA: TGTGCCAGCAGTGCTTACAGCGAAAATTCACCCCTCCACTTT
D gene: .; clone size: many; V gene: TRBV28; J gene: TRBJ2-1; CDR3 protein: CASSFVGGNEQFF; CDR3 DNA: TGTGCCAGCAGTTTTGTAGGGGGCAATGAGCAGTTCTTC
D gene: TRBD1; clone size: many; V gene: TRBV5-6; J gene: TRBJ2-7; CDR3 protein: CASSWNSGTGGGEQYF; CDR3 DNA: TGTGCCAGCAGCTGGAACTCCGGGACAGGGGGCGGTGAGCAGTACTTC
D gene: .; clone size: .; V gene: TRBV4-1; J gene: TRBJ1-2; CDR3 protein: CASSQLGAGVGYTF; CDR3 DNA: TGCGCCAGCAGCCAATTAGGGGCGGGGGTCGGCTACACCTTC
D gene: .; clone size: many; V gene: TRBV7-8; J gene: TRBJ1-2; CDR3 protein: CASSLARGNYTF; CDR3 DNA: TGTGCCAGCAGCTTAGCGAGGGGGAACTACACCTTC
D gene: TRBD2; clone size: .; V gene: TRBV20-1; J gene: TRBJ2-2; CDR3 protein: CSARERGRGGRSDTGELFF; CDR3 DNA: TGCAGTGCTAGGGAGAGAGGGCGGGGGGGCCGGTCTGACACCGGGGAGCTGTTTTTT
D gene: TRBD2; clone size: .; V gene: TRBV20-1; J gene: TRBJ2-5; CDR3 protein: CSAGLSGGETQYF; CDR3 DNA: TGCAGTGCGGGGCTTAGCGGGGGTGAGACCCAGTACTTC
D gene: .; clone size: few; V gene: TRBV7-2; J gene: TRBJ2-5; CDR3 protein: CASRPYVGGLRETQYF; CDR3 DNA: TGTGCCAGCAGGCCTTACGTGGGGGGACTGAGAGAGACCCAGTACTTC
D gene: .; clone size: many; V gene: TRBV7-2; J gene: TRBJ2-4; CDR3 protein: CASSSSRDIQYF; CDR3 DNA: TGTGCCAGCAGCTCTAGCAGGGACATTCAGTACTTC
D gene: .; clone size: many; V gene: TRBV7-2; J gene: TRBJ1-5; CDR3 protein: CASSLAIFPRDNQPQHF; CDR3 DNA: TGTGCCAGCAGCTTAGCCATATTCCCCCGGGACAATCAGCCCCAGCATTTT
D gene: .; clone size: .; V gene: TRBV6-1; J gene: TRBJ1-6; CDR3 protein: CASSQGTLNSPLHF; CDR3 DNA: TGTGCCAGCAGTCAAGGGACCCTTAATTCACCCCTCCACTTT
D gene: TRBD1; clone size: many; V gene: TRBV9; J gene: TRBJ1-6; CDR3 protein: CASSLFAGQGYSPLHF; CDR3 DNA: TGTGCCAGCAGCCTCTTTGCTGGACAGGGATACTCACCCCTCCACTTT
D gene: TRBD2; clone size: many; V gene: TRBV4-1; J gene: TRBJ2-1; CDR3 protein: CASSSSGTGSGGQFF; CDR3 DNA: TGCGCCAGCAGCTCTAGCGGGACTGGCTCAGGTGGGCAGTTCTTC
D gene: .; clone size: few; V gene: TRBV24-1; J gene: TRBJ2-5; CDR3 protein: CATSDGRRGPQETQYF; CDR3 DNA: TGTGCCACCAGTGATGGGCGGAGGGGGCCCCAAGAGACCCAGTACTTC
D gene: TRBD2; clone size: .; V gene: TRBV20-1; J gene: TRBJ2-1; CDR3 protein: CSATEGERGVNEQFF; CDR3 DNA: TGCAGTGCCACCGAGGGGGAGCGGGGGGTCAATGAGCAGTTCTTC
D gene: .; clone size: .; V gene: TRBV28; J gene: TRBJ1-2; CDR3 protein: CASNSGAKGYGYTF; CDR3 DNA: TGTGCCAGCAACTCCGGGGCCAAGGGCTATGGCTACACCTTC
D gene: .; clone size: many; V gene: TRBV27; J gene: TRBJ1-6; CDR3 protein: CASSLSPTRYNSPLHF; CDR3 DNA: TGTGCCAGCAGTTTATCCCCGACACGCTATAATTCACCCCTCCACTTT
D gene: .; clone size: many; V gene: TRBV10-1; J gene: TRBJ2-3; CDR3 protein: CASSEVAGRTDTQYF; CDR3 DNA: TGCGCCAGCAGTGAGGTGGCAGGACGCACAGATACGCAGTATTTT
D gene: TRBD2; clone size: .; V gene: TRBV5-1; J gene: TRBJ2-3; CDR3 protein: CASKSAAGPTDTQYF; CDR3 DNA: TGCGCCAGCAAAAGCGCAGCGGGGCCCACAGATACGCAGTATTTT
D gene: .; clone size: few; V gene: TRBV2; J gene: TRBJ2-3; CDR3 protein: CAIWPNAAGPATPDTQYF; CDR3 DNA: TGTGCCATCTGGCCCAACGCGGCGGGTCCGGCCACCCCAGATACGCAGTATTTT
D gene: .; clone size: .; V gene: TRBV9; J gene: TRBJ1-6; CDR3 protein: CASSVDPGSDSPLHF; CDR3 DNA: TGTGCCAGCAGCGTAGACCCGGGGTCGGATTCACCCCTCCACTTT
D gene: TRBD2; clone size: many; V gene: TRBV5-5; J gene: TRBJ2-7; CDR3 protein: CASSLSLAGGSSYEQYF; CDR3 DNA: TGTGCCAGCAGCTTGAGTCTAGCGGGGGGTTCTTCCTACGAGCAGTACTTC
D gene: TRBD2; clone size: few; V gene: TRBV7-2; J gene: TRBJ2-1; CDR3 protein: CASSQSGGARNEQFF; CDR3 DNA: TGTGCCAGCAGCCAAAGCGGGGGGGCGAGGAATGAGCAGTTCTTC
D gene: .; clone size: few; V gene: TRBV11-2; J gene: TRBJ1-2; CDR3 protein: CASSLATGRLYGYTF; CDR3 DNA: TGTGCCAGCAGCTTAGCGACAGGCAGACTCTATGGCTACACCTTC
D gene: TRBD1; clone size: few; V gene: TRBV20-1; J gene: TRBJ1-5; CDR3 protein: CSARQGDQPQHF; CDR3 DNA: TGCAGTGCTAGACAGGGGGATCAGCCCCAGCATTTT